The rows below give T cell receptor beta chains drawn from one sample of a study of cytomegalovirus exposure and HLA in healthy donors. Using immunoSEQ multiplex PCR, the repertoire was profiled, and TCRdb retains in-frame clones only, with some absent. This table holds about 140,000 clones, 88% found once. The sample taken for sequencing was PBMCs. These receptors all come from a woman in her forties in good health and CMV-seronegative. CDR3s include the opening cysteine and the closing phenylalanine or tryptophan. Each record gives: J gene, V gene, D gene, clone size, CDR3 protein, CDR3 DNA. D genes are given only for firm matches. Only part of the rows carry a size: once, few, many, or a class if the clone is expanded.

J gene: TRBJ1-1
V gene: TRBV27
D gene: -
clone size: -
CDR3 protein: CASSQTAMNTEAFF
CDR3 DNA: TGTGCCAGCAGCCAGACAGCCATGAACACTGAAGCTTTCTTT

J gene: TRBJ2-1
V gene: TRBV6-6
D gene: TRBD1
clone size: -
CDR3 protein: CASRFQQGADEQFF
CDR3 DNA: TGTGCCAGCCGTTTCCAGCAGGGGGCCGATGAGCAGTTCTTC

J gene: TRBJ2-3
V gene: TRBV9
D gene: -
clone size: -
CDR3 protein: CASSGLTDTQYF
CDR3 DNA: TGTGCCAGCAGCGGGCTTACAGATACGCAGTATTTT

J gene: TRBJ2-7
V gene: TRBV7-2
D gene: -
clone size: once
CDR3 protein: CASSLGGGASYEQYF
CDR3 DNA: TGTGCCAGCAGCTTAGGCGGAGGGGCCTCCTACGAGCAGTACTTC

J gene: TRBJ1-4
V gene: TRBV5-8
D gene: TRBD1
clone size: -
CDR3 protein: CASSVHRGLAGEKLFF
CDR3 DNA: TGTGCCAGCAGCGTCCACAGGGGGCTGGCTGGTGAAAAACTGTTTTTT

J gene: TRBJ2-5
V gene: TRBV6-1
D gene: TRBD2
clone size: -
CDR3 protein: CASSDREGRETQYF
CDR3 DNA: TGTGCCAGCAGTGATCGGGAGGGGAGGGAGACCCAGTACTTC

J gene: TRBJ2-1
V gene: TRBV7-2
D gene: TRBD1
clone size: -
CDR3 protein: CASSFRGQGSPYNEQFF
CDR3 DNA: TGTGCCAGCAGCTTCCGTGGACAGGGCTCCCCCTACAATGAGCAGTTCTTC

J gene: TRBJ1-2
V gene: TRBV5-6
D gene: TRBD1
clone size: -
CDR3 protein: CASTRGGTNYGYTF
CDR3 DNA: TGTGCCAGCACGAGAGGGGGCACAAACTATGGCTACACCTTC

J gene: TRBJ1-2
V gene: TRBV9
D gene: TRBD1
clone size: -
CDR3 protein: CASSSPGQGYGYTF
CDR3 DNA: TGTGCCAGCAGCTCTCCGGGACAGGGTTATGGCTACACCTTC

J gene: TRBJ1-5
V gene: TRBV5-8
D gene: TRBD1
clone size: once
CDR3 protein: CASSSGGQGTSNQPQHF
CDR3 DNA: TGTGCCAGCAGCTCCGGGGGACAGGGAACAAGCAATCAGCCCCAGCATTTT

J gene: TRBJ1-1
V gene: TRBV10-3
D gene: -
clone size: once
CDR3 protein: CAISESNRNTEAFF
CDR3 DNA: TGTGCCATCAGTGAGTCGAACAGGAACACTGAAGCTTTCTTT

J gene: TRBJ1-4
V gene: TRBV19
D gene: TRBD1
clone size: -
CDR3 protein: CASSITGGTNEKLFF
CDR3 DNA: TGTGCCAGTAGTATTACAGGGGGCACTAATGAAAAACTGTTTTTT

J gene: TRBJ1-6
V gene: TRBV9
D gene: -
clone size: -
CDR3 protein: CASSGQTGNSPLHF
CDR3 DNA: TGTGCCAGCAGCGGTCAGACGGGTAATTCACCCCTCCACTTT

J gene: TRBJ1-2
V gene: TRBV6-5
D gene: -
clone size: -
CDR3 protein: CASRPPPYMGYTF
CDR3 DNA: TGTGCCAGCAGACCTCCGCCCTATATGGGCTACACCTTC

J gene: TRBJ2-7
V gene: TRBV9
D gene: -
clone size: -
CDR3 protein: CASSATGDSYEQYF
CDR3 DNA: TGTGCCAGCAGCGCGACCGGGGACTCCTACGAGCAGTACTTC

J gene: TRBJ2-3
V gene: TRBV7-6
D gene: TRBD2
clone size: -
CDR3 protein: CASSLIAGGPADTQYF
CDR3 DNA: TGTGCCAGCAGCTTAATCGCGGGAGGGCCGGCAGATACGCAGTATTTT

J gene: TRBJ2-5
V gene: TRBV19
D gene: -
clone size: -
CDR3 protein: CASSIGEETQYF
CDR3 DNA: TGTGCCAGTAGTATCGGGGAAGAGACCCAGTACTTC

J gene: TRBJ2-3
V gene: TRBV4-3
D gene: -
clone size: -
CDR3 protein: CASSQDLRFTDTQYF
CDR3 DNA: TGCGCCAGCAGCCAAGATCTGCGGTTCACAGATACGCAGTATTTT

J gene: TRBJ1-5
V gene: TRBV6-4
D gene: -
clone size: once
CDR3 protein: CASSDSYSNQPQHF
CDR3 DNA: TGTGCCAGCAGTGACAGCTATAGCAATCAGCCCCAGCATTTT

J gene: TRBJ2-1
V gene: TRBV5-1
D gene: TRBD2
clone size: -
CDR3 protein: CASSPHPRGLAVLNEQFF
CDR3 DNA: TGCGCCAGCAGCCCCCACCCTCGTGGGCTAGCGGTTCTCAATGAGCAGTTCTTC

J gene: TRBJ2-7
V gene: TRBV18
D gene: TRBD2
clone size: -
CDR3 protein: CATRTSGSLPYEQYF
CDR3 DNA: TGTGCCACCAGGACTAGCGGGAGTCTCCCCTACGAGCAGTACTTC

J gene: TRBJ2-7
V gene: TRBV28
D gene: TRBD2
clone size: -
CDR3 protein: CASSLGLAGVNPWEQYF
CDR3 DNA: TGTGCCAGCAGTTTGGGGCTAGCGGGAGTAAATCCGTGGGAGCAGTACTTC

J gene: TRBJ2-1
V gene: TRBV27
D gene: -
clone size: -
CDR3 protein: CASSFVAGAVNEQFF
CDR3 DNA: TGTGCCAGCAGTTTCGTGGCCGGCGCGGTCAATGAGCAGTTCTTC

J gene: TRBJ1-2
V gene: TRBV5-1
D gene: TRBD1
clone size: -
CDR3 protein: CASSFAGQNYGYTF
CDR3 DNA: TGCGCCAGCAGCTTCGCGGGACAGAACTATGGCTACACCTTC

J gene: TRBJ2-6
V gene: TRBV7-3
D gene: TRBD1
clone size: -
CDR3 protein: CASSLRGTGGSSGANVLTF
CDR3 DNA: TGTGCCAGCAGCTTAAGAGGGACAGGGGGTTCCTCTGGGGCCAACGTCCTGACTTTC

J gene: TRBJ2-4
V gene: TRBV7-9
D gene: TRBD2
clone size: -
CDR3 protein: CSSSLPPRLAGAKNIQYF
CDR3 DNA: TGTTCCAGCAGCTTGCCCCCCAGACTAGCGGGAGCCAAAAACATTCAGTACTTC

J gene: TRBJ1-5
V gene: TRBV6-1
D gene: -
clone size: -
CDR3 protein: CASNRDTDQPQHF
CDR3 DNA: TGTGCCAGCAACCGGGACACCGATCAGCCCCAGCATTTT

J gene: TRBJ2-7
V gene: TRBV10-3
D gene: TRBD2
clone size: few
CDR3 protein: CAISERLAGNFYEQYF
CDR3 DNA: TGTGCCATCAGTGAGCGGTTAGCGGGAAATTTCTACGAGCAGTACTTC